Listed below are T cell receptor beta chains from one sample, sequenced in a study of T cells in localized non-small cell lung cancer. Here immunoSEQ multiplex PCR was the method, and the copy in TCRdb shows in-frame clones only, minus some. The sample has roughly 30,000 clones, approximately 86% seen once; the top ten hold 4.2%. Here the sequenced sample was peripheral blood mononuclear cells, taken before any cancer treatment. The receptors originated from a woman between 35 and 70 years old with stage III lung adenocarcinoma. The CDR3 runs from the conserved cysteine through the conserved F or W. A D gene is named only where the DNA matches it firmly. Clone size is not always given. Where it is, it says once, few, many or a class for expanded clones.

size	V	J	D	DNA	CDR3
-	TRBV11-3	TRBJ2-1	-	TGTGCCAGCAGCGCGGACGTTTACAATGAGCAGTTCTTC	CASSADVYNEQFF
once	TRBV5-1	TRBJ2-7	TRBD2	TGCGCCAGCAGCCACTCTAGCGGGAGTTTAGACGAGCAGTACTTC	CASSHSSGSLDEQYF
-	TRBV28	TRBJ1-2	-	TGTGCCAGCAGTTTACGGGGGGGCGCCGACTATGGCTACACCTTC	CASSLRGGADYGYTF
-	TRBV14	TRBJ2-5	-	TGTGCCAGCAGCCAAGATTGGAGTCAAGAGACCCAGTACTTC	CASSQDWSQETQYF
once	TRBV11-2	TRBJ1-3	-	TGTGCCAGCAGCTTAGAGCGGGGTGGAAACACCATATATTTT	CASSLERGGNTIYF
once	TRBV15	TRBJ2-3	TRBD2	TGTGCCACCAGCAGAGATAAGTTCCAGCGGGGAGCAGATACGCAGTATTTT	CATSRDKFQRGADTQYF
-	TRBV7-3	TRBJ2-7	TRBD1	TGTGCCAGCAGCTTCGGGACAGGGGATTTCTACGAGCAGTACTTC	CASSFGTGDFYEQYF
-	TRBV28	TRBJ2-2	-	TGTGCCAGCAGTTTACGATCCCGGCCTCCCGGGGAGCTGTTTTTT	CASSLRSRPPGELFF
once	TRBV15	TRBJ1-4	TRBD1	TGTGCCACCAGCTTCTCTGTGGGACAGGGGAAACTGTTTTTT	CATSFSVGQGKLFF
-	TRBV7-2	TRBJ1-2	-	TGTGCCAGCAGTTTGGCGCCTAACTATGGCTACACCTTC	CASSLAPNYGYTF
-	TRBV7-2	TRBJ2-3	TRBD2	TGTGCCAGCAGCTTCCAGCGGGGGGGAGGGGATACGCAGTATTTT	CASSFQRGGGDTQYF
few	TRBV4-3	TRBJ2-7	-	TGCGCCAGCAGCCAAGACATCTCCTACGAGCAGTACTTC	CASSQDISYEQYF
-	TRBV14	TRBJ1-3	-	TGTGCCAGCAGCTCAGCGGGAACAGGGATCTCTGGAAACACCATATATTTT	CASSSAGTGISGNTIYF
-	TRBV12-1	TRBJ1-6	-	TGTGCCAGCTCCGGACACTGCGATTCACCCCTCCACTTT	CASSGHCDSPLHF
once	TRBV6-6	TRBJ2-7	-	TGTGCCAGCAGTTACTCGGGGGGACGGTCCTACGAGCAGTACTTC	CASSYSGGRSYEQYF
-	TRBV5-4	TRBJ2-5	-	TGTGCCAGCAGCTTAGCTGGGGGGGAGACCCAGTACTTC	CASSLAGGETQYF
-	TRBV19	TRBJ1-4	-	TGTGCCAGTAAAGACAGCCCAACTAATGAAAAACTGTTTTTT	CASKDSPTNEKLFF
-	TRBV10-2	TRBJ1-4	TRBD1	TGCGCCAGCAAACCGGGACAGGGTGCCGAAAAACTGTTTTTT	CASKPGQGAEKLFF
-	TRBV6-6	TRBJ1-1	-	TGTGCCAGCAGTTACTCAGGGGGATTCACTGAAGCTTTCTTT	CASSYSGGFTEAFF
-	TRBV7-2	TRBJ2-1	-	TGTGCCAGCAGCTTAGTCGGGGGAATGATTTACAATGAGCAGTTCTTC	CASSLVGGMIYNEQFF
-	TRBV27	TRBJ2-5	-	TGTGCCAGCAGTCCCCCGCGGCCTTGGCTCCAAGAGACCCAGTACTTC	CASSPPRPWLQETQYF
-	TRBV18	TRBJ2-7	TRBD2	TGTGCCAGCTCACCAGCGGGAGGGCCTCAAAACGAGCAGTACTTC	CASSPAGGPQNEQYF
once	TRBV30	TRBJ2-3	-	TGTGCCTGGAGGAAGCAGGGGACGCAGTATTTT	CAWRKQGTQYF
-	TRBV6-5	TRBJ1-1	-	TGTGCCAGTAGGGGACCGACCAAATCCGGGACTGAAGCTTTCTTT	CASRGPTKSGTEAFF
once	TRBV7-9	TRBJ2-7	TRBD2	TGTGCCAGCAGCTCCGGGGGGTCAAGCTCCTACGAGCAGTACTTC	CASSSGGSSSYEQYF
-	TRBV5-6	TRBJ1-2	-	TGTGCCAGCAGCGGACGGGCCCACTATGGCTACACCTTC	CASSGRAHYGYTF
-	TRBV18	TRBJ1-2	-	TGTGCCAGCTCACCTACCGGCCCCTATGGCTACACCTTC	CASSPTGPYGYTF
-	TRBV25-1	TRBJ2-1	-	TGTGCCAGCAGTGAATGGGGCGGCAGCGAAGGGACAAAGAATGAGCAGTTCTTC	CASSEWGGSEGTKNEQFF
-	TRBV6-5	TRBJ2-7	TRBD2	TGTGCCAGCAGTTACTCGTCGGGGGGGGGATACGAGCAGTACTTC	CASSYSSGGGYEQYF
-	TRBV28	TRBJ2-6	-	TGTGCCAGCAGCGGGCCGTCCGATGGCTCTGGGGCCAACGTCCTGACTTTC	CASSGPSDGSGANVLTF
-	TRBV14	TRBJ1-2	TRBD1	TGTGCCAGCAGCCCCCTCCTGGACAGGGGCGTTAACTATGGCTACACCTTC	CASSPLLDRGVNYGYTF
once	TRBV29-1	TRBJ1-1	-	TGCAGCGTGGGGACTGTGAAAGGTGGCACTGAAGCTTTCTTT	CSVGTVKGGTEAFF
-	TRBV11-2	TRBJ2-7	TRBD2	TGTGCCAGCAGCTCCGGGACTAGCGGGAGAGTGTACGAGCAGTACTTC	CASSSGTSGRVYEQYF
-	TRBV7-3	TRBJ2-1	TRBD1	TGTGCCAGCAGCCCTTGGACAGGGGGCTTAAATGAGCAGTTCTTC	CASSPWTGGLNEQFF
-	TRBV19	TRBJ2-5	TRBD2	TGTGCCAGTAGTATAGAAGGGGCTAGCGGGGGGTCATGGGAGACCCAGTACTTC	CASSIEGASGGSWETQYF
-	TRBV11-2	TRBJ1-3	-	TGTGCCAGCAGCTTATCCTCCAGGGGAGGGGAAAACACCATATATTTT	CASSLSSRGGENTIYF
-	TRBV28	TRBJ1-3	-	TGTGCCAGCAGTTCGATTGAAGGGACCATATATTTT	CASSSIEGTIYF
-	TRBV5-1	TRBJ2-2	TRBD1	TGCGCCAGCAGCTTGGGGCAGGGGGCCGGGGAGCTGTTTTTT	CASSLGQGAGELFF
-	TRBV19	TRBJ1-2	-	TGTGCCAGTAGTATGGGGGCCCAAAACTATGGCTACACCTTC	CASSMGAQNYGYTF
-	TRBV7-9	TRBJ2-6	-	TGTGCCAGCAGCACTGACTCCTCTGGGGCCAACGTCCTGACTTTC	CASSTDSSGANVLTF
-	TRBV19	TRBJ2-1	-	TGTGCCAGTAGTATAATTCCCCGAGGTGAGCAGTTCTTC	CASSIIPRGEQFF
-	TRBV4-1	TRBJ2-5	TRBD1	TGCGCCAGCAGCCAAGTCGGACAGGGGAGGGAGACCCAGTACTTC	CASSQVGQGRETQYF
-	TRBV11-2	TRBJ1-4	-	TGTGCCAGCAGCTACGTGGGGGAAAAACTGTTTTTT	CASSYVGEKLFF
-	TRBV7-8	TRBJ1-2	-	TGTGCCAGCAGCTTCGGCCCAAGTTATGGCTACACCTTC	CASSFGPSYGYTF
-	TRBV6-4	TRBJ2-5	TRBD1	TGTGCCAGCAGCCCAAAGGGGGCAGATGGAGAGACCCAGTACTTC	CASSPKGADGETQYF
-	TRBV10-3	TRBJ2-2	TRBD2	TGTGCCACCTGGGGGGGCACCGGGGAGCTGTTTTTT	CATWGGTGELFF